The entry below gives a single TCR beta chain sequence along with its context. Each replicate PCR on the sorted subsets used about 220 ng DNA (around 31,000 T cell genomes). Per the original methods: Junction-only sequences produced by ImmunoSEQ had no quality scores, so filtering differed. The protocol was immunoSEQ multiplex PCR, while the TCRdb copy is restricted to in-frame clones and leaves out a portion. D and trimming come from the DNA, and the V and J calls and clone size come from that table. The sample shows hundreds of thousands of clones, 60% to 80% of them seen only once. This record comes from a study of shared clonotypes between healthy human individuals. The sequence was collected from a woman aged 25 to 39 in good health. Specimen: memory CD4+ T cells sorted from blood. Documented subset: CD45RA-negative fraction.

CDR3 amino acids: CASSEFRTSGSYEQFF. The DNA for the CDR3 is TGTGCCAGCAGTGAATTCCGGACTAGCGGGAGCTATGAGCAGTTCTTC. The chain employs TRBV2 and TRBJ2-1, with 13 nucleotides matching TRBD2. CDR3 length: 16 residues. The ends lost 2 bases at V and 8 bases at J; junction bases unmatched: 6. The germline V gene has CDR1 SNHLY and CDR2 FYNNEI.